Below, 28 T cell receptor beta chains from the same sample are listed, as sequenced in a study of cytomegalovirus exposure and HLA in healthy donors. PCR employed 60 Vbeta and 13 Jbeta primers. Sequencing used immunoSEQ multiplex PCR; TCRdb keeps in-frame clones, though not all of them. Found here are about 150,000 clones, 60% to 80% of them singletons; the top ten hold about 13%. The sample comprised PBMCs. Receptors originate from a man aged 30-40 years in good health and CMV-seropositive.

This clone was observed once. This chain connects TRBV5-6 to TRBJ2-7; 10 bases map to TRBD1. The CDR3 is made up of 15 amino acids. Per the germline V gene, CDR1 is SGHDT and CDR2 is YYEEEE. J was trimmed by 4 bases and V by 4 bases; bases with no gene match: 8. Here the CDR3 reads CASSIRDRGWYEQYF. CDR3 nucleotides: TGTGCCAGCAGCATCCGGGACAGGGGTTGGTACGAGCAGTACTTC.

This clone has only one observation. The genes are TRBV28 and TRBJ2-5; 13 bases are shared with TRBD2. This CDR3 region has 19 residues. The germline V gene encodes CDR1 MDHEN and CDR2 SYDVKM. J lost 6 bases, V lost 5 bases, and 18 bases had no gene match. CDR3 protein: CASSPAGTSGTKGAKTQYF. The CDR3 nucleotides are TGTGCCAGCAGTCCTGCCGGGACTAGCGGGACCAAGGGGGCCAAGACCCAGTACTTC.

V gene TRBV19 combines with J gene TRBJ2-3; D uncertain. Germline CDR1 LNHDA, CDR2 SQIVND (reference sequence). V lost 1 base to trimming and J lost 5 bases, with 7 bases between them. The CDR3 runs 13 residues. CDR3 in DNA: TGTGCCAGTAGTATAGGTGCAGAAGATACGCAGTATTTT. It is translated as CASSIGAEDTQYF. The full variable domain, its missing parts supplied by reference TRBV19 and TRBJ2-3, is DGGITQSPKYLFRKEGQNVTLSCEQNLNHDAMYWYRQDPGQGLRLIYYSQIVNDFQKGDIAEGYSVSREKKESFPLTVTSAQKNPTAFYLCASSIGAEDTQYFGPGTRLTVL.

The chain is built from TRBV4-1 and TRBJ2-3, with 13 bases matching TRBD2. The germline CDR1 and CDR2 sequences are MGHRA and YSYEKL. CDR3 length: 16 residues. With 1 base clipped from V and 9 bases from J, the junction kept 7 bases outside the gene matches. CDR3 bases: TGCGCCAGCAGCCAAGTTCCCGGACTAGCGGGGGAAACGCAGTATTTT. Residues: CASSQVPGLAGETQYF.

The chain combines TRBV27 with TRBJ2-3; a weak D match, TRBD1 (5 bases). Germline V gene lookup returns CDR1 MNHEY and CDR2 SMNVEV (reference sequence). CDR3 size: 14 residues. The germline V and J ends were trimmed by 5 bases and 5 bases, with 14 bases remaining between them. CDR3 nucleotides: TGTGCCAGCAGTGGGCTAGGGGTGGGAGATACGCAGTATTTT. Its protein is CASSGLGVGDTQYF.

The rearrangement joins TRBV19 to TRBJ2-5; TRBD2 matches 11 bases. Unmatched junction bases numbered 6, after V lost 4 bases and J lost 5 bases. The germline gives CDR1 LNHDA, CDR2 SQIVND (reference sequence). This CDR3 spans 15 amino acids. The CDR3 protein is CASSTLAGGEETQYF. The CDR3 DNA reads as TGTGCCAGTAGTACCCTAGCGGGAGGAGAGGAGACCCAGTACTTC. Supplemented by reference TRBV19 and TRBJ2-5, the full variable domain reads DGGITQSPKYLFRKEGQNVTLSCEQNLNHDAMYWYRQDPGQGLRLIYYSQIVNDFQKGDIAEGYSVSREKKESFPLTVTSAQKNPTAFYLCASSTLAGGEETQYFGPGTRLLVL.

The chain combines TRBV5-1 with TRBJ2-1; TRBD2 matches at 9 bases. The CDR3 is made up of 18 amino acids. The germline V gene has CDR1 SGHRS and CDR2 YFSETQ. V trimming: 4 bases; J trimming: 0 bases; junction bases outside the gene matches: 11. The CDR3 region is CASSPAGVTSGSYNEQFF. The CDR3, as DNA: TGCGCCAGCAGCCCAGCAGGAGTGACTAGCGGCTCCTACAATGAGCAGTTCTTC.

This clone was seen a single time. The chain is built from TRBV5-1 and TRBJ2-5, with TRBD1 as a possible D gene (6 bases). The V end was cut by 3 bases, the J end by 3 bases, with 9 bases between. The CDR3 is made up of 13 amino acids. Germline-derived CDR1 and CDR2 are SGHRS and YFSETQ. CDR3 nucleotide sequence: TGCGCCAGCAGCTCGCAGGGGAAAGAGACCCAGTACTTC. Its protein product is CASSSQGKETQYF.

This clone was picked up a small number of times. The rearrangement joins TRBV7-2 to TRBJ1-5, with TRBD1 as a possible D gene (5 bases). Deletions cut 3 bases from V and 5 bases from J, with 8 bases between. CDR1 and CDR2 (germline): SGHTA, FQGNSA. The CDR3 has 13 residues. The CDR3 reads CASSFQGDQPQHF. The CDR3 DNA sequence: TGTGCCAGCAGCTTCCAAGGGGATCAGCCCCAGCATTTT.

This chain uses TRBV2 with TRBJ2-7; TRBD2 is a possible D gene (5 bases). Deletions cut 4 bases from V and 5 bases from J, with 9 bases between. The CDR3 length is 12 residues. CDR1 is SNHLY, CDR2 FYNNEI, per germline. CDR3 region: CASSGSGDEQYF. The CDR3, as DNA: TGTGCCAGCAGTGGTTCCGGGGACGAGCAGTACTTC.

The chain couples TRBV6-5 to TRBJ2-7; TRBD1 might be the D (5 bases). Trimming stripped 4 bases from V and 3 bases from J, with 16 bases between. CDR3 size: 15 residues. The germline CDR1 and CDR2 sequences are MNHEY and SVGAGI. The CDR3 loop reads CASSSPGLGYYEQYF. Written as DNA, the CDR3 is TGTGCCAGCAGTTCCCCAGGGCTAGGGTACTACGAGCAGTACTTC.

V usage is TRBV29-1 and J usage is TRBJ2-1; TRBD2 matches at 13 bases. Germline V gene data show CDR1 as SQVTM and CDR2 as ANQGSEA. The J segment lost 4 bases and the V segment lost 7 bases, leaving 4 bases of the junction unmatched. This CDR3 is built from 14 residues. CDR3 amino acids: CSAGLAGEYNEQFF. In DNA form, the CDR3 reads TGCAGCGCCGGACTAGCGGGAGAGTACAATGAGCAGTTCTTC.

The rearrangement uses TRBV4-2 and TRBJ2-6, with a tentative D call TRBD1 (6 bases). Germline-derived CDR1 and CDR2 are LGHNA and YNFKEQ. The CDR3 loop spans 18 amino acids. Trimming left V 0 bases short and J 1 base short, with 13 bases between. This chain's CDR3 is CASSQDLITGSGANVLTF. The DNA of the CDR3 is TGTGCCAGCAGCCAAGACTTAATAACAGGGTCTGGGGCCAACGTCCTGACTTTC.

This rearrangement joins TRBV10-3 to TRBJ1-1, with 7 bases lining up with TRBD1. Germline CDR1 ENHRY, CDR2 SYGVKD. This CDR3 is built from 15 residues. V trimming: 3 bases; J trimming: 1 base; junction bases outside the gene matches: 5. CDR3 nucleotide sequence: TGTGCCATCAGTGATTACGACAGGGAGAACACTGAAGCTTTCTTT. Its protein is CAISDYDRENTEAFF.

The CDR3 region has the DNA TGTGCCAGCAGTTTATTGGGACAGCACCAAGAGACCCAGTACTTC. Its translation: CASSLLGQHQETQYF. The chain joins TRBV28 to TRBJ2-5, with 7 bases aligning to TRBD1. V was clipped by 1 base and J by 0 bases; unmatched bases: 2. Germline loops: CDR1 MDHEN, CDR2 SYDVKM. The CDR3 totals 15 residues.

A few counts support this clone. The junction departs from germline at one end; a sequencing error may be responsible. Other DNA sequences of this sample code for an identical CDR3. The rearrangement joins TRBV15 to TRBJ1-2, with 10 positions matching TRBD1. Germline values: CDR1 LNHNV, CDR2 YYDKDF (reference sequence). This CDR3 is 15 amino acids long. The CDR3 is CATSRRQGADYGYTF. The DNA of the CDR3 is TGTGCCACCAGCAGGAGACAGGGGGCCGACTACGGCTACACCTTC.

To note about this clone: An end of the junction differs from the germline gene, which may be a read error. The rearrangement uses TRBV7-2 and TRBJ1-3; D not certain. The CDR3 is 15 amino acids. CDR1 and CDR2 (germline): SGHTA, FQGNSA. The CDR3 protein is CASSLARGLGNTVYF. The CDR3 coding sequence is TGTGCCAGCAGCTTAGCGCGAGGGCTCGGAAACACCGTATATTTT.

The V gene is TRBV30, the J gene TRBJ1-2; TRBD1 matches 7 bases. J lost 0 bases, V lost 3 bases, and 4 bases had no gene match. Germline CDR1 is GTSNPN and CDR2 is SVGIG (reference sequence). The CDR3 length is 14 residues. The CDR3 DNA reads TGTGCCTGGAGATTGACAGGGTCTAACTATGGCTACACCTTC. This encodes CAWRLTGSNYGYTF.

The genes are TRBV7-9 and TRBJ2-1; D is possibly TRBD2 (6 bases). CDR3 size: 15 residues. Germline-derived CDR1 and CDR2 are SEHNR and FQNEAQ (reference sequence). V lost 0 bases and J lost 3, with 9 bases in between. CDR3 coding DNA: TGTGCCAGCAGCTTAGCGGGAGGACTCTACAATGAGCAGTTCTTC. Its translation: CASSLAGGLYNEQFF.

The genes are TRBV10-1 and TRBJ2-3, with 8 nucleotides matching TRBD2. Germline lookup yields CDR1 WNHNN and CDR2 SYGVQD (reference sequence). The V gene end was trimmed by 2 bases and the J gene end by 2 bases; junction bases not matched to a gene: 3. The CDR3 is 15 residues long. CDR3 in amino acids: CASSEDGRVTDTQYF. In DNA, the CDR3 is TGCGCCAGCAGTGAGGACGGGAGGGTCACAGATACGCAGTATTTT.

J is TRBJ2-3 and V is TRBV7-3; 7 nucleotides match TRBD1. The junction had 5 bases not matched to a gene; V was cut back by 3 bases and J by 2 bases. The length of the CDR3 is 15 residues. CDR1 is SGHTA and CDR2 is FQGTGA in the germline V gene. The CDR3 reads CASSLRDSTTDTQYF. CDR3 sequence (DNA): TGTGCCAGCAGCTTGAGGGACAGCACCACAGATACGCAGTATTTT.

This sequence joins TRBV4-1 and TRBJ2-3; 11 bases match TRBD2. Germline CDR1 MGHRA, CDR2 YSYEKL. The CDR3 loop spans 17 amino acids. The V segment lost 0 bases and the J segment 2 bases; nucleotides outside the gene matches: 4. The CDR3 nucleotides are TGCGCCAGCAGCCAAGATAGACTAGCGGGAATCACAGATACGCAGTATTTT. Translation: CASSQDRLAGITDTQYF.

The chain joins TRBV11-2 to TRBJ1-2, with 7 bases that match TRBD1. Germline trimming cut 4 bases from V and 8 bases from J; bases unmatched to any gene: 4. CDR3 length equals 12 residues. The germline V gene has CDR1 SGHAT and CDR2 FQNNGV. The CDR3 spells CASSSDRVGYTF. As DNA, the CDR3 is TGTGCCAGCAGCTCCGACAGGGTAGGCTACACCTTC. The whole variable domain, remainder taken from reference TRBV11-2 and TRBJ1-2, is EAGVAQSPRYKIIEKRQSVAFWCNPISGHATLYWYQQILGQGPKLLIQFQNNGVVDDSQLPKDRFSAERLKGVDSTLKIQPAKLEDSAVYLCASSSDRVGYTFGSGTRLTVV.

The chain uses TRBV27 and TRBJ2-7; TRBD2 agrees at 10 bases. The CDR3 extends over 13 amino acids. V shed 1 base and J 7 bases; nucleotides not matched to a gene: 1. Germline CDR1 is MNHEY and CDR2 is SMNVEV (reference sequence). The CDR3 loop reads CASSLLLAGEQYF. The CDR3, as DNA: TGTGCCAGCAGTTTATTACTAGCGGGAGAGCAGTACTTC.

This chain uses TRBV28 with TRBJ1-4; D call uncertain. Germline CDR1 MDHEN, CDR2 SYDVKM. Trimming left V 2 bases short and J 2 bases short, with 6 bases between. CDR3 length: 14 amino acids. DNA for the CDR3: TGTGCCAGCAGTTTAGTTTCGACTAATGAAAAACTGTTTTTT. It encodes CASSLVSTNEKLFF.

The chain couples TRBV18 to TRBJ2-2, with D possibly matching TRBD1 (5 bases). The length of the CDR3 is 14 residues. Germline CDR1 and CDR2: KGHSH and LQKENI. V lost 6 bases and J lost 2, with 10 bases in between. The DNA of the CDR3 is TGTGCCAGCTCTCTTCAGGGAAACACCGGGGAGCTGTTTTTT. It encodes CASSLQGNTGELFF. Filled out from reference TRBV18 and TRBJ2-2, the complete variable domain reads NAGVMQNPRHLVRRRGQEARLRCSPMKGHSHVYWYRQLPEEGLKFMVYLQKENIIDESGMPKERFSAEFPKEGPSILRIQQVVRGDSAAYFCASSLQGNTGELFFGEGSRLTVL.

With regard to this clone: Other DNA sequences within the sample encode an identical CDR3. Here the CDR3 reads CASSLTGLSNQPQHF. The CDR3 nucleotides read TGTGCCAGCAGCCTAACAGGGCTGAGCAATCAGCCCCAGCATTTT. The chain recombines TRBV7-2 with TRBJ1-5; weak D call: TRBD1 (6 bases). Germline assignment: CDR1 SGHTA and CDR2 FQGNSA. The CDR3 runs to 15 residues. V was pared by 5 bases and J by 1 base, with 12 bases between.

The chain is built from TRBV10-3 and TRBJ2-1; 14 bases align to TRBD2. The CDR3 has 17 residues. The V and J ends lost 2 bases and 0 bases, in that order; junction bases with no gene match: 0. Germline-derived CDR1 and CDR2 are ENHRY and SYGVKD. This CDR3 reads CAISEGTSGSSYNEQFF. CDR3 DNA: TGTGCCATCAGTGAGGGGACTAGCGGGAGCTCCTACAATGAGCAGTTCTTC.